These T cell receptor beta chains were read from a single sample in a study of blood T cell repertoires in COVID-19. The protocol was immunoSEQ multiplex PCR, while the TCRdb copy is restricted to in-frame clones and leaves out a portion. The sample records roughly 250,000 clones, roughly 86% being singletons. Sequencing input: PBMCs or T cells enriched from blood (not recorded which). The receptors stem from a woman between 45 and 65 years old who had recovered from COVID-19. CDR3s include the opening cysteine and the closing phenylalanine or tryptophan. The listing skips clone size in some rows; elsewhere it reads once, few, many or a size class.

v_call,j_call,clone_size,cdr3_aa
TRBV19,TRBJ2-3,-,CASGQGWDTQYF
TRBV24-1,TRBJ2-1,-,CATSDSGTSGNEQFF
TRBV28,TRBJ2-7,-,CASTKDRAGFYEQYF
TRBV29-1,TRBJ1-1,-,CSVRRTTNTEAFF
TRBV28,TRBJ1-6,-,CASSERTAYNSPLHF
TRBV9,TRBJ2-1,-,CASSVASGRGDEQFF
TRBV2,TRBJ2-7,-,CASVFGSGQEYEQYF
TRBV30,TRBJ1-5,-,CAWSDGSNQPQHF
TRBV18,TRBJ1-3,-,CASSLEGAAGNTIYF
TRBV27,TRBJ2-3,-,CASSSRTSGRTDTQYF
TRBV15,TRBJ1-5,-,CATSPGTGANQPQHF
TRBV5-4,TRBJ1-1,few,CASSGGGVGNTEAFF
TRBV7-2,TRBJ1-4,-,CASSLSQGAEKLFF
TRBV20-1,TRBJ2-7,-,CSASALPLAGGTYEQYF
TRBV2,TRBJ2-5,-,CASGKQGFYETQYF
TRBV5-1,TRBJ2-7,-,CASSQGGSGNYEQYF
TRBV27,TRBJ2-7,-,CASSLGTSGYEQYF
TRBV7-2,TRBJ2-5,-,CASSLVGGSGSRKTQYF
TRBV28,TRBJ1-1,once,CASARGLNTEAFF
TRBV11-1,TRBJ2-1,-,CASSLSGRSVQEQFF
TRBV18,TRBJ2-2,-,CASSSTQSLVVAGELFF
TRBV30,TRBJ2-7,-,CAWSSGGSYEQYF
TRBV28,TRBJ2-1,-,CASSPWTSGRNNEQFF
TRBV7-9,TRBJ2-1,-,CASSARLAGAFSEQFF
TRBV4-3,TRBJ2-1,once,CASSQGPGSGSVSYNEQFF
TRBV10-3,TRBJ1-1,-,CAISGGGANTEAFF
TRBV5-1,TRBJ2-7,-,CASSFSDRVYEQYF
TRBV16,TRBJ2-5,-,CASSQSSRETQYF
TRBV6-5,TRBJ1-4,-,CASTEGGSNEKLFF
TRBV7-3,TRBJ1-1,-,CASSQGDRAGAFF
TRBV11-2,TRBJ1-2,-,CASSPGQGAYGYTF
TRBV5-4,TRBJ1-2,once,CASSSTGIGGYTF
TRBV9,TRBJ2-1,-,CASSQGTGAYNEQFF
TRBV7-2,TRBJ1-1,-,CASSPGTGFRTEAFF
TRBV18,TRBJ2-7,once,CASSITQGYEQYF
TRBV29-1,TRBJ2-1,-,CSARLPASYNEQFF
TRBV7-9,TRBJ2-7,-,CASSLDPRGSGEQYF
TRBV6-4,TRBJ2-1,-,CASSEDRGSDYNEQFF
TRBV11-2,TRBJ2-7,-,CASSQGAGATYEQYF
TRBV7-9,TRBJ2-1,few,CASIDLSYSYNEQFF
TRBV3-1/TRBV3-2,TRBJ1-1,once,CASSRGQLNTEAFF
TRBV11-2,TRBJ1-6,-,CASNLRRGPLHF
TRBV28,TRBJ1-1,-,CASRWGGEAFF
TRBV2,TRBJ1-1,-,CASSFAGAGAFF
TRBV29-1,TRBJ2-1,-,CSVVPGQGSYNEQFF
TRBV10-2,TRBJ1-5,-,CASSEPGTQDQPQHF
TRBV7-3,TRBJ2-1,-,CASSLTGRVYNEQFF
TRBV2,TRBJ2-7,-,CASIDNLINYEQYF